These 5 T cell receptor beta chains came from one sample sequenced in a study of T cell changes during pregnancy in multiple sclerosis. Sequencing was performed with immunoSEQ multiplex PCR; in TCRdb, only in-frame clones are kept and a portion is missing. The sample has about 100,000 clones, over 85% seen once. Sequenced here: peripheral blood, sampled after pregnancy. These receptors originate from a female donor with multiple sclerosis, enrolled in a pregnancy study.

This rearrangement joins TRBV19 to TRBJ1-2, with unresolved D. The CDR3 length is 12 residues. In germline, CDR1 is LNHDA, CDR2 SQIVND (reference sequence). The V and J ends lost 5 bases and 8 bases respectively, with 12 bases between them. CDR3 region: CASSLGALGYTF. The CDR3 DNA sequence: TGTGCCAGTAGTTTAGGCGCATTAGGCTACACCTTC.

This clone was observed once. The CDR3 DNA is TGTGCCAGCACCCAGAGTCTAGATAGCAATGAGCAGTTCTTC. Protein product: CASTQSLDSNEQFF. The J gene is TRBJ2-1, the V gene TRBV28; D gene uncertain. The CDR3 is 14 amino acids. Trimming took 7 bases from V and 6 from J, leaving 16 bases between them. Germline CDR1 and CDR2: MDHEN and SYDVKM.

The chain has TRBV28 and TRBJ2-7; 10 positions agree with TRBD1. The junction had 1 base not matched to a gene; V was cut back by 8 bases and J by 3 bases. The germline gives CDR1 MDHEN, CDR2 SYDVKM. CDR3 length equals 12 residues. The CDR3 loop is CASRTGGYEQYF. The CDR3 region has the DNA TGTGCCAGCCGGACAGGGGGCTACGAGCAGTACTTC.

This clone was seen a handful of times. V usage is TRBV7-9 and J usage is TRBJ1-3; D perhaps matches TRBD1 (5 bases). V lost 3 bases and J lost 8, with 8 bases in between. The CDR3 runs 12 residues. CDR1 SEHNR and CDR2 FQNEAQ come from the germline V gene (reference sequence). CDR3 region: CASSFREDTIYF. DNA of the CDR3: TGTGCCAGCAGCTTCAGGGAAGACACCATATATTTT.

The rearrangement uses TRBV5-6 and TRBJ1-2; weak D call: TRBD1 (5 bases). Trimming stripped 0 bases from V and 6 bases from J, with 12 bases between. CDR1 and CDR2 (germline): SGHDT, YYEEEE. The CDR3 runs 14 residues. Written as DNA, the CDR3 is TGTGCCAGCAGCTTGGCCCCGGGGGGGGATGGCTACACCTTC. It specifies CASSLAPGGDGYTF.